These 9 T cell receptor beta chains originate from one sample sequenced in a study of T cells expressing NK-cell markers. TCRdb re-called the 5' RACE reads; one entry per CDR3 protein, DNA not given. The sample totals 300,000 to 450,000 distinct CDR3 sequences. The sequenced material came from blood T cells: a sorted CD56 or NKG2C T cell subset, CD4+ or CD8+ T cells, or bulk PBMC T cells (not recorded which). The source of these receptors is a man aged 18-75 years in good health.

This chain uses TRBV9 with TRBJ2-2; with no DNA, the TCRdb D assignment of TRBD1 cannot be verified. Per the germline V gene, CDR1 is SGDLS and CDR2 is YYNGEE. CDR3 size: 16 residues. The CDR3 here is CASSPQGTGGTGELFF.

The gene calls are TRBV18 and TRBJ2-2; TCRdb designates TRBD2, a call that cannot be tested without DNA. CDR3 length: 18 amino acids. Germline lookup yields CDR1 KGHSH and CDR2 LQKENI. The CDR3 spells CASSPETSGGADTGELFF. Full variable domain (missing parts from reference TRBV18 and TRBJ2-2): NAGVMQNPRHLVRRRGQEARLRCSPMKGHSHVYWYRQLPEEGLKFMVYLQKENIIDESGMPKERFSAEFPKEGPSILRIQQVVRGDSAAYFCASSPETSGGADTGELFFGEGSRLTVL.

V is TRBV4-2 and J is TRBJ1-4. Germline V gene sequence: CDR1 LGHNA, CDR2 YNFKEQ. The CDR3 length is 14 residues. CDR3 in amino acids: CASSQAREVEKLFF.

The V gene is TRBV7-2, the J gene TRBJ2-3; checking the TCRdb D call of TRBD1 is not possible without DNA. Germline CDR1 and CDR2: SGHTA and FQGNSA. The CDR3 runs to 14 residues. This CDR3 is CASSLAGGADTQYF.

This chain uses TRBV7-2 with TRBJ2-7; no DNA is available, so the TRBD1 call from TCRdb remains unchecked. Germline V lookup: CDR1 SGHTA, CDR2 FQGNSA. The CDR3 spans 13 residues. Here the CDR3 reads CASSFQGNYEQYF.

This sequence joins TRBV11-2 and TRBJ2-7. Germline CDR1 is SGHAT and CDR2 is FQNNGV. The CDR3 is 14 residues long. CDR3 protein: CASSLGLTDYEQYF.

This chain joins TRBV30 and TRBJ2-3; the D call from TCRdb, TRBD1, cannot be confirmed without DNA. Germline V lookup: CDR1 GTSNPN, CDR2 SVGIG (reference sequence). This CDR3 is 15 amino acids long. CDR3: CAWSDRGWGTDTQYF.

The chain is built from TRBV18 and TRBJ2-7. The V gene's germline CDR1 is KGHSH and CDR2 LQKENI. The CDR3 runs to 15 residues. Here the CDR3 reads CASSPGFADYYEQYF.

The CDR3 loop is CSSGTGSYGYTF. This chain joins TRBV29-1 and TRBJ1-2; TCRdb proposes TRBD1, but this gene call is untestable without DNA. Germline V gene sequence: CDR1 SQVTM, CDR2 ANQGSEA. CDR3 length: 12 residues.